The 32 T cell receptor beta chains below all came from one sample that was sequenced in a study of CD8 T cells in ankylosing spondylitis. TCRdb re-called the 5' RACE reads with MiXCR, one entry per CDR3 protein. The top ten hold around 30% of the sample, which has 250,000 or so distinct CDR3 sequences, 15% to 20% seen once. Sequencing input: blood, either unsorted or a sorted T cell fraction (not recorded which). These receptors originate from a male donor with ankylosing spondylitis or in good health (not recorded which).

The rearrangement joins TRBV6-2 or TRBV6-3 to TRBJ2-1, with 11 bases fitting TRBD2. The trim removed 4 bases at V and 3 bases at J, leaving 8 bases unmatched. In germline, CDR1 is MNHEY, CDR2 SVGEGT. The CDR3 contains 17 residues. In nucleotides, the CDR3 is TGTGCCAGCAGTTCCCTACTAGCGGGAGTCGACTACAATGAGCAGTTCTTC. It is translated as CASSSLLAGVDYNEQFF.

The V call is TRBV7-6, the J call TRBJ2-7; 11 bases align to TRBD2. The CDR3 has 14 residues. With 5 bases clipped from V and 6 bases from J, the junction kept 6 bases outside the gene matches. Germline CDR1 SGHVS, CDR2 FNYEAQ. The CDR3 sequence is CASSASGRNSEQYF. The CDR3 DNA sequence: TGTGCCAGCAGCGCTAGCGGGAGGAATTCCGAGCAGTACTTC.

This rearrangement joins TRBV7-9 to TRBJ2-7; perhaps TRBD2 as D (5 bases). The germline gives CDR1 SEHNR, CDR2 FQNEAQ (reference sequence). The CDR3 totals 14 residues. Trimming took off 5 bases at V and 7 bases at J, with 18 bases between the two ends. The CDR3, as DNA: TGTGCCAGCAGCCCGCGGACGGGATCGTGGGAGCAGTACTTC. It is translated as CASSPRTGSWEQYF.

V usage is TRBV5-6 and J usage is TRBJ2-2; D possibly matches TRBD1 or TRBD2 (7 bases each). The V gene lost 6 bases and the J gene lost 3 bases, with 12 bases spanning the gap. The CDR3 has 14 residues. CDR1 and CDR2 (germline): SGHDT, YYEEEE. The CDR3: CASTPGGDTGELFF. CDR3 sequence (DNA): TGTGCCAGCACCCCAGGGGGGGACACCGGGGAGCTGTTTTTT.

The sample holds a few counts of this clonotype. The chain employs TRBV14 and TRBJ2-2; D is unclear. Germline V gene sequence: CDR1 SGHDN, CDR2 FVKESK. The V and J ends lost 0 bases and 9 bases respectively, with 5 bases between them. The CDR3 totals 12 residues. The CDR3 region is CASSQDLRELFF. The CDR3 DNA sequence: TGTGCCAGCAGCCAAGATCTTCGGGAGCTGTTTTTT.

This clonotype was recorded many times. The chain combines TRBV20-1 with TRBJ2-1, with D unresolved. CDR3 size: 13 residues. V lost 4 bases to trimming and J lost 1 base, with 8 bases between them. CDR1 is DFQATT and CDR2 is SNEGSKA in the germline V gene (reference sequence). DNA for the CDR3: TGCAGTGCTACCTCAGGTTCCTACAATGAGCAGTTCTTC. Encoded protein: CSATSGSYNEQFF.

This clonotype has more than one count but fewer than ten. The chain has TRBV7-9 and TRBJ1-1, with D unresolved. There are 12 residues in the CDR3. Germline CDR1 and CDR2: SEHNR and FQNEAQ (reference sequence). V was trimmed by 11 bases and J by 0 bases, leaving 10 bases between them. The CDR3 coding sequence is TGTGCCGGCCTCGGGGTGAACACTGAAGCTTTCTTT. Its translation is CAGLGVNTEAFF.

The V gene is TRBV2, the J gene TRBJ1-1; TRBD1 matches 10 bases. CDR3 length: 14 amino acids. Losses at the gene ends were 6 bases for V and 3 bases for J; bases not matched to a gene: 4. Germline V CDR1 and CDR2: SNHLY, FYNNEI. The CDR3 spells CASSETGGHTEAFF. As DNA, the CDR3 is TGTGCCAGCAGCGAGACAGGGGGCCACACTGAAGCTTTCTTT.

In this sample, this clonotype turned up many times. The chain carries TRBV12-3 or TRBV12-4 and TRBJ2-7; maybe TRBD1 (5 bases). The V end lost 5 bases, the J end lost 2 bases, and 16 bases lay between the germline ends. The CDR3 loop spans 15 amino acids. The chain's CDR3 is CASSPTQDNPYEQYF. The DNA of the CDR3 is TGTGCCAGCAGTCCTACACAGGACAATCCCTACGAGCAGTACTTC.

There are a few counts of this clonotype. The gene calls are TRBV27 and TRBJ1-4; TRBD1 matches 10 bases. Germline CDR1 and CDR2: MNHEY and SMNVEV (reference sequence). The CDR3 sequence is 15 residues long. V dropped 4 bases and J dropped 5; count of bases not matched to a gene: 4. The CDR3 reads CASSWLGQGNEKLFF. For the CDR3, the DNA is TGTGCCAGCAGTTGGTTGGGACAGGGGAATGAAAAACTGTTTTTT.

The table lists this clonotype with a few counts. This chain links TRBV7-4 with TRBJ1-6; perhaps TRBD1 as D (6 bases). The CDR3 is 13 amino acids. V was pared by 2 bases and J by 17 bases, with 16 bases between. Germline V gives CDR1 SGHVT, CDR2 SQSDAQ. CDR3 nucleotides: TGTGCCAGCAGCTTAAGGGTACAGGGCAAATTCCACTTT. Residues: CASSLRVQGKFHF.

This clonotype has a count of ten or more. This chain connects TRBV29-1 to TRBJ2-5; D is uncertain. V shed 0 bases and J shed 7 bases, with 15 bases lying between them. This CDR3 has 14 residues. Per germline, CDR1 SQVTM and CDR2 ANQGSEA. CDR3 amino acids: CSVEDGYGERTQYF. CDR3 nucleotide sequence: TGCAGCGTTGAAGATGGGTACGGCGAGCGGACCCAGTACTTC.

The chain combines TRBV4-3 with TRBJ1-1; D unclear. CDR1 LGHNA and CDR2 YSLEER come from the germline V gene. The CDR3 loop spans 13 amino acids. V lost 0 bases to trimming and J lost 9 bases, with 11 bases between them. CDR3 sequence (DNA): TGCGCCAGCAGCCAAGATACGGGGTCCAAAGCTTTCTTT. Encoded protein: CASSQDTGSKAFF.

The rearrangement uses TRBV29-1 and TRBJ2-7, with D maybe TRBD2 (5 bases). There are 11 residues in the CDR3. The ends were cut back, 4 bases at V and 5 bases at J, with 9 bases in the middle. Germline lookup yields CDR1 SQVTM and CDR2 ANQGSEA. CDR3 loop: CSVVYGNEQYF. CDR3 nucleotide sequence: TGCAGCGTTGTTTACGGGAACGAGCAGTACTTC.

There are a few counts of this clonotype. J is TRBJ2-7 and V is TRBV3-1; tentatively, D is TRBD2 (6 bases). This CDR3 spans 14 amino acids. Germline loops: CDR1 LGHDT, CDR2 YNNKEL (reference sequence). Between the trimmed V and J ends, which lost 1 base and 6 bases, there was a span of 13 bases. For the CDR3, the DNA is TGTGCCAGCAGCCAAGGTCCGGGAGCCGTCGAGCAGTACTTC. Translating gives CASSQGPGAVEQYF.

This clonotype was counted at least ten times. V and J are TRBV29-1 and TRBJ2-7; D not certain. CDR1 SQVTM and CDR2 ANQGSEA come from the germline V gene. This CDR3 region has 13 residues. The V and J ends lost 1 base and 1 base respectively, with 8 bases between them. CDR3 in DNA: TGCAGCGTTGAAGCCGGAAATTCCTACGAGCAGTACTTC. As protein: CSVEAGNSYEQYF.

The genes are TRBV7-9 and TRBJ2-5; TRBD2 matches at 11 bases. The germline gives CDR1 SEHNR, CDR2 FQNEAQ (reference sequence). The trim removed 10 bases at V and 5 bases at J, leaving 9 bases unmatched. The CDR3 contains 14 residues. CDR3 loop: CATSQLAGAETQYF. CDR3 sequence (DNA): TGTGCCACCTCTCAACTAGCGGGAGCGGAGACCCAGTACTTC.

V is TRBV13 and J is TRBJ1-2; 10 bases align to TRBD1. Germline lookup yields CDR1 PRHDT and CDR2 FYEKMQ (reference sequence). The CDR3 sequence is 16 residues long. With 0 bases clipped from V and 8 bases from J, the junction kept 9 bases outside the gene matches. The CDR3 region has the DNA TGTGCCAGCAGCTTAGGATATGGGACAGGGGTTCAGGGCTACACCTTC. It specifies CASSLGYGTGVQGYTF.

This chain joins TRBV4-2 and TRBJ2-7; TRBD2 agrees at 7 bases. The CDR3 contains 15 residues. Germline V lookup: CDR1 LGHNA, CDR2 YNFKEQ. V was clipped by 0 bases and J by 5 bases; unmatched bases: 7. CDR3 DNA sequence: TGTGCCAGCAGCCAAGATGGCGGGAGTATCGACGAGCAGTACTTC. Translating gives CASSQDGGSIDEQYF.

This clonotype was seen a handful of times. V gene TRBV12-3 or TRBV12-4 combines with J gene TRBJ2-2, with D tentatively TRBD1 or TRBD2 (6 bases each). This CDR3 has 14 residues. The V and J ends lost 10 bases and 0 bases respectively, with 12 bases between them. The CDR3: CATPGAANTGELFF. The CDR3 nucleotides are TGTGCCACCCCGGGGGCAGCGAACACCGGGGAGCTGTTTTTT.

This clonotype was observed a handful of times. The gene calls are TRBV7-9 and TRBJ2-5; 12 bases line up with TRBD1. CDR1 SEHNR and CDR2 FQNEAQ come from the germline V gene (reference sequence). The length of the CDR3 is 14 residues. V dropped 7 bases and J dropped 6; count of bases not matched to a gene: 6. The CDR3 nucleotides read TGTGCCAGCACCCCGGGACAGGGGGCCAAGACCCAGTACTTC. This encodes CASTPGQGAKTQYF. The whole variable domain, filled in from reference TRBV7-9 and TRBJ2-5, reads DTGVSQNPRHKITKRGQNVTFRCDPISEHNRLYWYRQTLGQGPEFLTYFQNEAQLEKSRLLSDRFSAERPKGSFSTLEIQRTEQGDSAMYLCASTPGQGAKTQYFGPGTRLLVL.

This clonotype was counted only a few times. V and J are TRBV6-2 or TRBV6-3 and TRBJ1-2, with D tentatively TRBD1 (6 bases). The CDR3 is made up of 15 amino acids. Trimming stripped 8 bases from V and 4 bases from J, with 20 bases between. Germline lookup yields CDR1 MNHEY and CDR2 SVGEGT. The chain's CDR3 is CASSGEQGLGYGYTF. The CDR3 DNA reads as TGTGCCAGCTCAGGAGAACAGGGATTGGGCTATGGCTACACCTTC.

This clonotype was seen a few times. This chain connects TRBV11-2 to TRBJ2-5; D tentatively fits TRBD1 or TRBD2 (5 bases each). The V gene lost 3 bases and the J gene lost 2 bases, with 13 bases spanning the gap. CDR3 length: 15 residues. Germline lookup yields CDR1 SGHAT and CDR2 FQNNGV. The CDR3 protein is CASSFWGSLQETQYF. In DNA, the CDR3 is TGTGCCAGCAGCTTTTGGGGGAGTCTACAAGAGACCCAGTACTTC.

The table lists this clonotype with a few counts. V is TRBV6-5 and J is TRBJ2-1; TRBD1 is a possible D gene (5 bases). V was clipped by 0 bases and J by 12 bases, with 12 bases between them. The CDR3 has 13 residues. Looked up from germline, CDR1 is MNHEY and CDR2 is SVGAGI. The CDR3 nucleotides are TGTGCCAGCAGTTACTCGGGCCGCCAGGGGCAGTTCTTC. As protein: CASSYSGRQGQFF.

This clonotype was found a few times. This chain connects TRBV2 to TRBJ2-1; D gene unclear. Per the germline V gene, CDR1 is SNHLY and CDR2 is FYNNEI. V was cut by 2 bases and J by 3 bases, with 17 bases left in between. CDR3 length: 17 residues. The CDR3 region has the DNA TGTGCCAGCAGTGAACGAGAGTGGAGTGGAAACTACAATGAGCAGTTCTTC. Encoded protein: CASSEREWSGNYNEQFF.

This sequence joins TRBV6-4 and TRBJ2-2; TRBD1 is a possible D gene (5 bases). The length of the CDR3 is 14 residues. Looked up from germline, CDR1 is MRHNA and CDR2 is SNTAGT. V lost 6 bases to trimming and J lost 3 bases, with 11 bases between them. The DNA of the CDR3 is TGTGCCAGCAGCAGGACAAGCGACACCGGGGAGCTGTTTTTT. This codes for CASSRTSDTGELFF.

This clonotype appeared a few times. The chain uses TRBV9 and TRBJ1-3; tentatively, D is TRBD1 (5 bases). The CDR3 length is 14 residues. With 4 bases removed from V and 7 bases from J, the gap between germline ends came to 15 bases. In germline, CDR1 is SGDLS, CDR2 YYNGEE. The CDR3: CASSIDQRGNTIYF. The CDR3 DNA follows: TGTGCCAGCAGCATAGACCAGCGGGGGAACACCATATATTTT.

This clonotype has ten or more counts. The rearrangement joins TRBV12-3 or TRBV12-4 to TRBJ2-7, with TRBD2 identical over 7 bases. The length of the CDR3 is 13 residues. V dropped 1 base and J dropped 4; count of bases not matched to a gene: 1. CDR3 DNA sequence: TGTGCCAGCAGTTTAGGGACTAGATACGAGCAGTACTTC. Encoded protein: CASSLGTRYEQYF.

This clonotype was seen at least ten times. The J gene is TRBJ2-7, the V gene TRBV20-1; TRBD2 matches at 8 bases. Germline V CDR1 and CDR2: DFQATT, SNEGSKA (reference sequence). The J segment lost 2 bases and the V segment lost 6 bases, leaving 9 bases of the junction unmatched. The CDR3 has 14 amino acids. DNA for the CDR3: TGCAGTGCCCCGACTGAGCGGGAGCCCTACGAGCAGTACTTC. This gives the protein CSAPTEREPYEQYF.

J is TRBJ2-2 and V is TRBV27, with 8 bases lining up with TRBD1. CDR1 and CDR2 (germline): MNHEY, SMNVEV (reference sequence). The J segment lost 6 bases and the V segment lost 4 bases, leaving 4 bases of the junction unmatched. CDR3 length equals 14 residues. CDR3: CASSSTGVAGELFF. The CDR3 region has the DNA TGTGCCAGCAGTTCGACAGGGGTGGCCGGGGAGCTGTTTTTT.

The rearrangement uses TRBV9 and TRBJ1-1; D is ambiguous. CDR1 is SGDLS and CDR2 is YYNGEE in the germline V gene. This CDR3 region has 14 residues. Between the trimmed V and J ends, which lost 0 bases and 5 bases, there was a span of 11 bases. CDR3 amino acids: CASSVGGGRTEAFF. In DNA, the CDR3 is TGTGCCAGCAGCGTAGGGGGAGGGAGAACTGAAGCTTTCTTT.

The CDR3 region is CASSYSAGIGETQYF. The DNA for the CDR3 is TGTGCCAGCAGTTACTCGGCGGGAATCGGGGAGACCCAGTACTTC. The J gene is TRBJ2-5, the V gene TRBV6-5; a possible D gene is TRBD2 (6 bases). Germline assignment: CDR1 MNHEY and CDR2 SVGAGI. Trimming cost V 0 bases and J 5 bases, with 13 bases left between them. The CDR3 is 15 residues long.